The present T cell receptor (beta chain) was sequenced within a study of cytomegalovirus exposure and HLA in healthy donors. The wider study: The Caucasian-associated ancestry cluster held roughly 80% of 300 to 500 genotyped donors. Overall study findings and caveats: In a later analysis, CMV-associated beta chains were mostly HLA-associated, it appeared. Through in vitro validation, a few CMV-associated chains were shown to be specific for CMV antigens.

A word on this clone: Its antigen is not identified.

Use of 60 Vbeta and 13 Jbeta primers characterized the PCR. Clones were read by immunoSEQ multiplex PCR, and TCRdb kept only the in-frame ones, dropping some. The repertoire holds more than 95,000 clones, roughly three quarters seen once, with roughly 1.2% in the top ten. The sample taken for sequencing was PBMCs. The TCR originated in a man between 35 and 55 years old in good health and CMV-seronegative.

The CDR3 loop reads CASSYSASGSYEQYF. The CDR3 nucleotides read TGTGCCAGCAGTTACTCTGCTAGCGGATCCTACGAGCAGTACTTC. The V and J genes are TRBV6-5 and TRBJ2-5; 7 nucleotides line up with TRBD2. The closer fit of TRBJ2-7 to the DNA end suggests the J call may be wrong. The germline gives CDR1 MNHEY, CDR2 SVGAGI. This CDR3 spans 15 amino acids.